These 9 T cell receptor beta chains were all obtained from the same sample, sequenced in a study of blood T cell repertoires in COVID-19. The method was immunoSEQ multiplex PCR; TCRdb's version includes in-frame clones alone and lacks a portion of them. The sample has 110,000 to 150,000 clones; roughly 90% are singletons. Sequencing was performed on PBMCs or T cells enriched from blood (not recorded which). All receptors derive from a man aged 45-60 years who had recovered from COVID-19.

The CDR3 DNA reads TGTGCCAGCAGGTCCGGGGGATCGAACACTGAAGCTTTCTTT. It translates to CASRSGGSNTEAFF. This sequence joins TRBV5-4 and TRBJ1-1; D perhaps matches TRBD1 (5 bases). Trimming shortened V by 5 bases and J by 1 base, and 12 bases separated the two germline ends. Germline V gene sequence: CDR1 SGHNT, CDR2 YYREEE (reference sequence). The CDR3 runs to 14 residues.

The chain uses TRBV28 and TRBJ1-1, with 7 positions matching TRBD1. CDR1 and CDR2 from the germline V gene are MDHEN and SYDVKM. This CDR3 contains 13 residues. The V segment lost 6 bases and the J segment 5 bases; nucleotides outside the gene matches: 6. The CDR3 DNA follows: TGTGCCAGCAGCCCCCTACAGGGGACTGAAGCTTTCTTT. It codes for CASSPLQGTEAFF.

The chain links TRBV7-2 to TRBJ2-2, with D perhaps matching TRBD2 (6 bases). CDR1 SGHTA and CDR2 FQGNSA come from the germline V gene. V shed 6 bases and J shed 6 bases, with 17 bases lying between them. This CDR3 region has 15 residues. The CDR3 loop reads CASRLPGRFPGELFF. The CDR3 DNA reads TGTGCCAGCAGACTACCGGGGAGGTTCCCCGGGGAGCTGTTTTTT.

DNA of the CDR3: TGTGCCAGCAGTTTATCGGGCAGGAACCAGCCCCAGCATTTT. Protein: CASSLSGRNQPQHF. V usage is TRBV27 and J usage is TRBJ1-5; D is ambiguous. The CDR3 consists of 14 residues. The germline CDR1 and CDR2 sequences are MNHEY and SMNVEV (reference sequence). With 0 bases removed from V and 7 bases from J, the gap between germline ends came to 10 bases.

The rearrangement uses TRBV4-3 and TRBJ1-6, with TRBD1 as a possible D gene (5 bases). The CDR3 covers 14 residues. V shed 0 bases and J shed 7 bases, with 7 bases lying between them. From germline, CDR1 is LGHNA and CDR2 YSLEER. CDR3 coding DNA: TGCGCCAGCAGCCAAGACAGGGCAAATTCACCCCTCCACTTT. Amino acids: CASSQDRANSPLHF.

This chain links TRBV5-1 with TRBJ2-7, with TRBD1 matching 12 bases. CDR3 length: 18 residues. V lost 3 bases to trimming and J lost 6 bases; unmatched junction nucleotides: 16. Per germline, CDR1 SGHRS and CDR2 YFSETQ. The CDR3 loop is CASSSPGQGAYLTGEQYF. The CDR3 DNA follows: TGCGCCAGCAGCTCCCCGGGACAGGGGGCGTATTTGACCGGCGAGCAGTACTTC.

The V call is TRBV19, the J call TRBJ2-1, with 8 bases identical to TRBD2. V was pared by 2 bases and J by 7 bases, with 7 bases of the junction left unmatched. CDR3 length: 15 amino acids. The germline V gene encodes CDR1 LNHDA and CDR2 SQIVND (reference sequence). The CDR3 DNA reads TGTGCCAGTAGTATATCGAGCGGGAGTCGAAATGAGCAGTTCTTC. It is translated as CASSISSGSRNEQFF.

The chain has TRBV5-1 and TRBJ2-2; possible D gene TRBD1, 6 bases. Germline V gene sequence: CDR1 SGHRS, CDR2 YFSETQ. V dropped 2 bases and J dropped 4 bases, with 12 bases sitting between them. The CDR3 is made up of 15 amino acids. The CDR3 sequence: CASSLDRPSTGELFF. The CDR3 DNA reads TGCGCCAGCAGCTTAGACAGGCCGAGCACCGGGGAGCTGTTTTTT.

This chain uses TRBV12-2 with TRBJ2-2; TRBD1, as called in the table, went unchecked against the DNA. TRBV12-2 is a pseudogene locus. The CDR3 covers 19 residues. CDR3 sequence (DNA): TGTGCAAGTCGCTTAGAGCTCTCCGGGACAGGGGGAGGCACCGGGGAGCTGTTTTTT. This gives the protein CASRLELSGTGGGTGELFF.